Presented here are 28 T cell receptor beta chains from one specimen sequenced in a study of blood T cell repertoires in COVID-19. Sequenced by immunoSEQ multiplex PCR; TCRdb stores in-frame clones only, minus some. This sample yields 22,000 or so clones, of which 80% to 90% are seen a single time; 6% to 8% belongs to the top ten. Sequencing was performed on peripheral blood. The receptors were gathered from a woman aged 55-70 years with active COVID-19.

This chain links TRBV6-5 with TRBJ1-2; D remains ambiguous. CDR1 is MNHEY and CDR2 is SVGAGI in the germline V gene. V lost 1 base and J lost 7, with 10 bases in between. The CDR3 runs to 13 residues. CDR3 in amino acids: CASSYYSNSGYTF. The CDR3 DNA follows: TGTGCCAGCAGTTACTACAGTAATTCTGGCTACACCTTC.

This chain uses TRBV29-1 with TRBJ2-1; D is possibly TRBD2 (6 bases). Germline-derived CDR1 and CDR2 are SQVTM and ANQGSEA. The CDR3 has 12 amino acids. V was shortened by 8 bases and J by 9 bases, with 17 bases between the two germline ends. The CDR3 here is CSYKGRGAEQFF. In nucleotides, the CDR3 is TGCAGCTACAAAGGCCGCGGGGCTGAGCAGTTCTTC.

The chain couples TRBV4-2 to TRBJ2-7, with 8 bases that match TRBD1. This CDR3 is built from 16 residues. Germline CDR1 reads LGHNA; CDR2 reads YNFKEQ. Trimming removed 4 bases from V and 6 bases from J; junction bases left unmatched: 14. DNA of the CDR3: TGTGCCAGCAGCCCTAGACCTGGGGGACAGGTTGGCGAGCAGTACTTC. Residues: CASSPRPGGQVGEQYF.

The rearrangement links TRBV5-1 to TRBJ2-1; 8 nucleotides align to TRBD2. Trimming removed 3 bases from V and 7 bases from J; junction bases left unmatched: 9. This CDR3 comprises 15 residues. CDR1 and CDR2 (germline): SGHRS, YFSETQ. The CDR3 nucleotides are TGCGCCAGCAGCTCGATTGGCGGGGGGACGAATGAGCAGTTCTTC. Translating it yields CASSSIGGGTNEQFF.

This rearrangement joins TRBV6-6 to TRBJ1-5; 9 bases match TRBD1. CDR1 and CDR2 (germline): MNHNY, SVGAGI (reference sequence). This CDR3 comprises 15 residues. V lost 1 base, J lost 4 bases, and 2 bases stayed unmatched. The CDR3 spells CASSYWTGENQPQHF. In nucleotides, the CDR3 is TGTGCCAGCAGTTACTGGACAGGGGAAAATCAGCCCCAGCATTTT.

V gene TRBV5-4 combines with J gene TRBJ2-2; D gene ambiguous. V was cut by 4 bases and J by 1 base, with 5 bases left in between. Germline V gene data show CDR1 as SGHNT and CDR2 as YYREEE (reference sequence). The CDR3 has 13 residues. In DNA, the CDR3 is TGTGCCAGCAGCCCGAGGAACACCGGGGAGCTGTTTTTT. Its protein is CASSPRNTGELFF.

This rearrangement joins TRBV4-1 to TRBJ2-7, with 8 positions matching TRBD1. Germline V gene data show CDR1 as MGHRA and CDR2 as YSYEKL. The CDR3 is made up of 15 amino acids. The J segment lost 3 bases and the V segment lost 4 bases, leaving 8 bases of the junction unmatched. CDR3 coding DNA: TGCGCCAGCAGCCGGTCCGGGACAGGAGTCTACGAGCAGTACTTC. Translating gives CASSRSGTGVYEQYF.

In this sample, this clone turned up once. The chain links TRBV9 to TRBJ2-7; maybe TRBD1 (5 bases). CDR1 and CDR2 from the germline V gene are SGDLS and YYNGEE. CDR3 length: 15 amino acids. V gave up 0 bases and J gave up 3 bases, with 13 bases separating them. The CDR3 spells CASSVGQGALYEQYF. CDR3 sequence (DNA): TGTGCCAGCAGCGTAGGGCAGGGTGCCCTCTACGAGCAGTACTTC.

V gene TRBV15 combines with J gene TRBJ2-2; no clear D. V lost 1 base and J lost 6, with 6 bases in between. The germline gives CDR1 LNHNV, CDR2 YYDKDF (reference sequence). The CDR3 runs to 13 residues. CDR3 in amino acids: CATSRVSSGELFF. DNA for the CDR3: TGTGCCACCAGCAGAGTATCGTCCGGGGAGCTGTTTTTT.

Here the CDR3 DNA reads TGTGCCAGCAGATCCTTACAGGGGGCGAAGGAAAAACTGTTTTTT. Protein product: CASRSLQGAKEKLFF. The genes are TRBV6-5 and TRBJ1-4, with TRBD1 identical over 9 bases. V lost 6 bases, J lost 8 bases, and 10 bases stayed unmatched. Germline-derived CDR1 and CDR2 are MNHEY and SVGAGI. The CDR3 has 15 residues.

This clone has a single count. The rearrangement links TRBV29-1 to TRBJ2-1; 9 bases are shared with TRBD1. The germline V gene encodes CDR1 SQVTM and CDR2 ANQGSEA. The CDR3 is made up of 13 amino acids. V lost 4 bases and J lost 7; bases outside the gene matches: 5. The CDR3 DNA reads TGCAGCGTTGCCGCGGACAGGGGAAATGAGCAGTTCTTC. It yields the protein CSVAADRGNEQFF.

This chain uses TRBV3-1 (or the pseudogene TRBV3-2) with TRBJ2-1; TRBD2 is a possible D gene (6 bases). Between the trimmed V and J ends, which lost 6 bases and 9 bases, there was a span of 15 bases. CDR1 and CDR2 from the germline V gene are LGHDT and YNNKEL (reference sequence). The CDR3 contains 13 residues. The CDR3 DNA sequence: TGTGCCAGCAGTGCGCAGGGAGGTGGTGAGCAGTTCTTC. Translating it yields CASSAQGGGEQFF.

The chain carries TRBV2 and TRBJ2-2; 11 bases are a match to TRBD2. This CDR3 has 15 residues. Germline CDR1 and CDR2: SNHLY and FYNNEI. Here the CDR3 reads CATKGTSGGAGELFF. CDR3 nucleotide sequence: TGTGCTACTAAGGGAACTAGCGGGGGCGCCGGGGAGCTGTTTTTT. Looking up the rest from reference TRBV2 and TRBJ2-2 gives the full variable domain: EPEVTQTPSHQVTQMGQEVILRCVPISNHLYFYWYRQILGQKVEFLVSFYNNEISEKSEIFDDQFSVERPDGSNFTLKIRSTKLEDSAMYFCATKGTSGGAGELFFGEGSRLTVL.

The chain is built from TRBV6-7 and TRBJ2-3, with TRBD2 matching over 7 bases. TRBV6-7 is filed as an ORF, its function uncertain. This CDR3 is built from 17 residues. V dropped 2 bases and J dropped 2; count of bases not matched to a gene: 10. This chain's CDR3 is CASSYPAASGATDTQYF. CDR3 nucleotide sequence: TGTGCCAGCAGTTACCCCGCGGCTAGCGGAGCCACAGATACGCAGTATTTT.

The gene calls are TRBV29-1 and TRBJ1-1, with 7 nucleotides matching TRBD1. V was clipped by 0 bases and J by 1 base; unmatched bases: 5. Germline CDR1 SQVTM, CDR2 ANQGSEA. The CDR3 contains 15 residues. CDR3 sequence reads: CSVEDRDSKNTEAFF. The CDR3, as DNA: TGCAGCGTTGAAGATCGGGACAGCAAGAACACTGAAGCTTTCTTT.

This chain uses TRBV6-2 or TRBV6-3 with TRBJ1-5, with TRBD1 matching 7 bases. Germline V gene sequence: CDR1 MNHEY, CDR2 SVGEGT. CDR3 size: 15 residues. The V segment lost 5 bases and the J segment 3 bases; nucleotides outside the gene matches: 7. CDR3: CASSRTGSFNQPQHF. DNA of the CDR3: TGTGCCAGCAGTCGGACAGGTAGCTTCAATCAGCCCCAGCATTTT.

The rearrangement uses TRBV6-5 and TRBJ2-1; 11 bases agree with TRBD2. The V gene end was trimmed by 6 bases and the J gene end by 8 bases; junction bases not matched to a gene: 9. This CDR3 is built from 15 residues. The germline gives CDR1 MNHEY, CDR2 SVGAGI. This CDR3 reads CASRKLAGAGDEQFF. The CDR3 nucleotides read TGTGCCAGCAGGAAACTAGCGGGGGCGGGGGATGAGCAGTTCTTC.

In its sample, this clone was seen once. The genes are TRBV7-3 and TRBJ2-2; D possibly corresponds to TRBD2 (5 bases). Germline values: CDR1 SGHTA, CDR2 FQGTGA. V lost 2 bases and J lost 4, with 8 bases in between. This CDR3 region has 14 residues. CDR3 coding DNA: TGTGCCAGCAGCTTAGAGGGAGTCACCGGGGAGCTGTTTTTT. It specifies CASSLEGVTGELFF.

V and J are TRBV5-1 and TRBJ2-5, with 11 positions matching TRBD2. The CDR3 has 16 residues. Germline V gene lookup returns CDR1 SGHRS and CDR2 YFSETQ. The ends lost 4 bases at V and 1 base at J; junction bases unmatched: 6. The chain's CDR3 is CASSPGLAATQETQYF. The CDR3 DNA reads TGCGCCAGCAGCCCGGGACTAGCGGCGACCCAAGAGACCCAGTACTTC.

The chain joins TRBV2 to TRBJ1-2; the D is unclear. Deletions cut 3 bases from V and 2 bases from J, with 13 bases between. The CDR3 is 15 amino acids. Germline CDR1 SNHLY, CDR2 FYNNEI. The CDR3 sequence is CASSDAGFSNYGYTF. The CDR3 region has the DNA TGTGCCAGCAGTGACGCAGGATTTTCCAACTATGGCTACACCTTC.

The chain employs TRBV10-3 and TRBJ1-1; the D gene is possibly TRBD1 (6 bases). V lost 0 bases, J lost 5 bases, and 19 bases lay in between. The V gene's germline CDR1 is ENHRY and CDR2 SYGVKD. The CDR3 has 17 residues. The CDR3 coding sequence is TGTGCCATCAGTGAGTCCTCCTTTCAGGGGTTAGGGACTGAAGCTTTCTTT. This encodes CAISESSFQGLGTEAFF.

J is TRBJ2-7 and V is TRBV29-1; 8 bases agree with TRBD1. The CDR3 runs to 15 residues. CDR1 is SQVTM and CDR2 is ANQGSEA in the germline V gene. The V and J ends lost 5 bases and 2 bases, in that order; junction bases with no gene match: 11. The CDR3 DNA follows: TGCAGCGTTTTCGCCCCCGACAGGGGTCCCTACGAGCAGTACTTC. The encoded protein is CSVFAPDRGPYEQYF.

This rearrangement joins TRBV6-5 to TRBJ1-5; 8 bases are shared with TRBD1. V lost 6 bases, J lost 5 bases, and 6 bases stayed unmatched. In germline, CDR1 is MNHEY, CDR2 SVGAGI. The CDR3 contains 14 residues. The CDR3 coding sequence is TGTGCCAGCAGCAGGGGACAGGCAGATCAGCCCCAGCATTTT. It yields the protein CASSRGQADQPQHF.

The rearrangement uses TRBV6-5 and TRBJ2-3; D is unclear. The CDR3 runs to 15 residues. Trimming removed 2 bases from V and 2 bases from J, with 11 bases in between. Looked up from germline, CDR1 is MNHEY and CDR2 is SVGAGI. CDR3 in amino acids: CASSYDRDTTDTQYF. In DNA form, the CDR3 reads TGTGCCAGCAGTTACGACCGCGACACCACAGATACGCAGTATTTT.

This clone occurred once. This chain joins TRBV2 and TRBJ2-3; 7 bases are shared with TRBD1. V shed 4 bases, J shed 5 bases, and the junction held 12 bases outside the gene matches. The CDR3 contains 16 residues. Germline V gives CDR1 SNHLY, CDR2 FYNNEI. The CDR3 region is CASSGGTQGRRDTQYF. The CDR3 DNA is TGTGCCAGCAGTGGGGGGACACAGGGGCGGAGAGATACGCAGTATTTT.

J is TRBJ1-1 and V is TRBV5-4; 10 bases line up with TRBD1. The J segment lost 1 base and the V segment lost 3 bases, leaving 6 bases of the junction unmatched. Germline values: CDR1 SGHNT, CDR2 YYREEE (reference sequence). There are 16 residues in the CDR3. CDR3 residues: CASSYPGQGRNTEAFF. CDR3 coding DNA: TGTGCCAGCAGCTACCCGGGACAGGGGAGGAACACTGAAGCTTTCTTT.

The CDR3, as DNA: TGCGCCAGCAGCTCCGGGACTCATAGGTATTTT. As protein: CASSSGTHRYF. This chain joins TRBV5-1 and TRBJ2-3; TRBD2 is a possible D gene (6 bases). In germline, CDR1 is SGHRS, CDR2 YFSETQ. V was clipped by 3 bases and J by 14 bases, with 13 bases between them. This CDR3 region has 11 residues.

The rearrangement joins TRBV9 to TRBJ2-7; 8 positions match TRBD1. Germline CDR1 SGDLS, CDR2 YYNGEE. V lost 4 bases, J lost 1 base, and 10 bases stayed unmatched. This CDR3 has 16 amino acids. The CDR3 DNA follows: TGTGCCAGCAGCATGTTGGACAGGGTTCCATCCTACGAGCAGTACTTC. It codes for CASSMLDRVPSYEQYF.